The rows below give T cell receptor beta chains drawn from one sample of a study of CD8 T cells in Susac syndrome. TCRdb passed the immunoSEQ multiplex PCR reads through MiXCR, listing each CDR3 protein once. The sample has 150,000 to 200,000 distinct CDR3 sequences, approximately 95% seen once. Sequenced input: CD8+ T cells from PBMCs. These receptor sequences come from a human donor with multiple sclerosis. Each CDR3 is given with its conserved first and last residue. Each record gives: V gene, D gene, J gene, clone size, CDR3 protein, CDR3 DNA. The D gene is left open where the match is weak. Not every row has a clone size; where given, it reads once, few, many or a size class.

>TRBV7-6|.|TRBJ2-7|once
CASSLTIGTSSYEQYF
TGTGCCAGCAGCTTGACGATCGGGACAAGTTCCTACGAGCAGTACTTC
>TRBV6-5|.|TRBJ1-1|.
CASSYKPQGENTEAFF
TGTGCCAGCAGTTACAAACCCCAGGGAGAGAACACTGAAGCTTTCTTT
>TRBV28|.|TRBJ2-7|.
CASRPPYSYEQYF
TGTGCCAGCAGACCTCCCTATTCCTACGAGCAGTACTTC
>TRBV6-6|TRBD2|TRBJ2-1|.
CASGRTSVEQFF
TGTGCCAGCGGGCGGACTAGCGTTGAGCAGTTCTTC
>TRBV11-2|.|TRBJ1-1|.
CASSLGDTQFF
TGTGCCAGCAGCTTAGGGGACACCCAATTCTTT
>TRBV5-6|.|TRBJ1-5|once
CASSLAGGGREPQHF
TGTGCCAGCAGCTTGGCAGGAGGGGGGCGGGAGCCCCAGCATTTT
>TRBV3-1|.|TRBJ1-2|once
CASGDGRYYGYTF
TGTGCCAGCGGGGACGGGAGATACTATGGCTACACCTTC
>TRBV27|.|TRBJ1-4|.
CASRAGTTEKLFF
TGTGCCAGCAGAGCAGGGACAACTGAAAAACTGTTTTTT
>TRBV9|TRBD2|TRBJ2-7|once
CASSGGLAREQYF
TGTGCCAGCAGCGGGGGACTAGCTCGCGAGCAGTACTTC
>TRBV13|.|TRBJ2-7|.
CASSEMGVEQYF
TGTGCCAGCAGCGAAATGGGGGTCGAGCAGTACTTC
>TRBV28|.|TRBJ2-1|.
CASSLVWNNEQFF
TGTGCCAGCAGTTTAGTGTGGAACAATGAGCAGTTCTTC
>TRBV7-9|.|TRBJ2-3|.
CASSYRDPHEDTQYF
TGTGCCAGCAGCTACCGGGACCCTCACGAAGATACGCAGTATTTT
>TRBV5-1|TRBD1|TRBJ2-7|.
CASSLAGDRGSYEQYF
TGCGCCAGCAGCTTGGCCGGGGACAGGGGATCCTACGAGCAGTACTTC
>TRBV27|TRBD2|TRBJ2-1|.
CASSRTSGRVHNEQFF
TGTGCCAGCAGTCGGACTAGCGGGAGGGTCCACAATGAGCAGTTCTTC
>TRBV28|TRBD1|TRBJ2-7|.
CASSLEGGAYEQYF
TGTGCCAGCAGTTTAGAAGGGGGCGCCTACGAGCAGTACTTC
>TRBV12-3/TRBV12-4|.|TRBJ2-5|.
CASCPRARWQETQYF
TGTGCCAGCTGCCCGAGGGCTAGGTGGCAAGAGACCCAGTACTTC
>TRBV27|.|TRBJ2-7|.
CASSLSGSGFYEQYF
TGTGCCAGCAGTTTGTCAGGTTCCGGTTTTTACGAGCAGTACTTC
>TRBV7-3|TRBD1|TRBJ1-2|.
CASSSRTGLYGYTF
TGTGCCAGCAGCTCCAGGACAGGGTTGTATGGCTACACCTTC
>TRBV19|.|TRBJ2-1|.
CASIHGPSYNEQFF
TGTGCCAGTATCCACGGACCGTCCTACAATGAGCAGTTCTTC
>TRBV2|TRBD2|TRBJ2-1|.
CASMGIRDYKSSYNEQFF
TGTGCCAGCATGGGTATCCGGGACTACAAAAGCTCCTACAATGAGCAGTTCTTC
>TRBV28|.|TRBJ1-5|.
CASSTAYSNQPQHF
TGTGCCAGCAGTACGGCATATAGCAATCAGCCCCAGCATTTT
>TRBV20-1|TRBD2|TRBJ2-1|.
CSAPFMSGINEQFF
TGCAGTGCTCCTTTTATGAGCGGGATAAATGAGCAGTTCTTC
>TRBV29-1|.|TRBJ1-3|.
CSVGARGPGNTIYF
TGCAGCGTTGGTGCCAGGGGTCCCGGAAACACCATATATTTT
>TRBV29-1|TRBD1|TRBJ2-7|once
CSATGGGSYEQYF
TGCAGCGCCACAGGGGGCGGCTCCTACGAGCAGTACTTC
>TRBV29-1|.|TRBJ1-1|.
CSVEIGITSRGAFF
TGCAGCGTTGAGATCGGGATTACATCCCGGGGAGCTTTCTTT
>TRBV28|TRBD1|TRBJ2-7|.
CASSSSIPGNRGQKQYF
TGTGCCAGCAGTTCCTCGATACCCGGGAACAGGGGACAGAAGCAGTACTTC
>TRBV18|.|TRBJ2-7|.
CASSQLRDGKYEQYF
TGTGCCAGCTCTCAACTCCGGGACGGGAAATACGAGCAGTACTTC
>TRBV2|.|TRBJ1-4|.
CASSEQLTNEKLFF
TGTGCCAGCAGTGAACAGTTGACTAATGAAAAACTGTTTTTT
>TRBV7-6|.|TRBJ2-4|.
CASSLAGGNIQYF
TGTGCCAGCAGCTTAGCCGGGGGAAACATTCAGTACTTC
>TRBV6-1|TRBD1|TRBJ1-2|.
CASYLRQGANLNYGYTF
TGTGCCAGCTATCTACGTCAGGGGGCTAATCTTAACTATGGCTACACCTTC
>TRBV20-1|TRBD1|TRBJ2-7|.
CSARHSTGGYEQYF
TGCAGTGCTAGACACTCGACAGGGGGTTACGAGCAGTACTTC
>TRBV12-3/TRBV12-4|.|TRBJ1-5|.
CASSQDQGRQHF
TGTGCCAGCAGTCAGGACCAGGGACGTCAGCATTTT
>TRBV20-1|TRBD2|TRBJ2-7|.
CSARGEGGGLSSYEQYF
TGCAGTGCTAGAGGGGAGGGAGGCGGGCTAAGCTCCTACGAGCAGTACTTC
>TRBV20-1|TRBD1|TRBJ2-7|.
CSAPGTGGYEQYF
TGCAGTGCCCCCGGGACAGGGGGCTACGAGCAGTACTTC
>TRBV15|.|TRBJ1-5|.
CATSRDSDISHQPQHF
TGTGCCACCAGCAGAGATAGCGACATTAGCCATCAGCCCCAGCATTTT
>TRBV3-1|.|TRBJ1-3|once
CASSPGSSGNTIYF
TGTGCCAGCAGCCCAGGGAGCTCTGGAAACACCATATATTTT
>TRBV18|TRBD2|TRBJ2-7|.
CASSPPGLAGGYEQYF
TGTGCCAGCTCACCACCCGGTCTTGCGGGAGGATACGAGCAGTACTTC
>TRBV7-6|TRBD1|TRBJ1-5|.
CASSLGQGQPQHF
TGTGCCAGCAGCTTGGGACAGGGGCAGCCCCAGCATTTT
>TRBV12-3/TRBV12-4|.|TRBJ2-3|.
CASSTNSQTDTQYF
TGTGCCAGCAGCACTAACAGCCAGACAGATACGCAGTATTTT
>TRBV9|TRBD1|TRBJ1-1|once
CASSVAGTGMATEAFF
TGTGCCAGCAGCGTAGCGGGGACAGGGATGGCCACTGAAGCTTTCTTT
>TRBV12-3/TRBV12-4|TRBD1|TRBJ2-1|.
CASSRQGASSNEQFF
TGTGCCAGCAGCCGACAGGGGGCGTCTAGCAATGAGCAGTTCTTC
>TRBV7-9|TRBD1|TRBJ2-5|.
CASSLWDRTRETQYF
TGTGCCAGCAGCTTGTGGGACAGGACGAGGGAGACCCAGTACTTC
>TRBV30|.|TRBJ1-2|.
CAWTGEGGGYGYTF
TGTGCCTGGACAGGGGAAGGGGGAGGATATGGCTACACCTTC
>TRBV27|TRBD2|TRBJ2-7|.
CASSETLAGGRYEQYF
TGTGCCAGCAGTGAGACCCTAGCGGGAGGGCGTTACGAGCAGTACTTC
>TRBV4-1|.|TRBJ2-2|.
CASSLRTATGELFF
TGCGCCAGCAGCCTCAGGACAGCCACCGGGGAGCTGTTTTTT
>TRBV13|TRBD2|TRBJ2-6|.
CASGEGPGANVLTF
TGTGCCAGCGGGGAGGGCCCCGGGGCCAACGTCCTGACTTTC
>TRBV5-1|TRBD1|TRBJ2-5|few
CASSPGTAQETQYF
TGCGCCAGCAGCCCCGGGACAGCACAAGAGACCCAGTACTTC